What follows are 4 T cell receptor beta chains derived from one specimen sequenced in a study of metastatic and nonmetastatic thyroid tumors. TCRdb recomputed clones from the PCR reads via MiXCR. Altogether roughly 70,000 clones are present, more than 15% being singletons, with the ten largest covering about 13%. Thyroid surgery took place with no prior treatment in any patient. The sample was blood. These receptors came from a female donor with papillary thyroid cancer or a benign thyroid nodule (not recorded which). Some clones in this sample may be carry-over from other donors' samples.

This clone was observed a few times. V gene TRBV7-2 combines with J gene TRBJ1-2; maybe TRBD1 (5 bases). The CDR3 has 14 amino acids. The ends were cut back, 2 bases at V and 6 bases at J, with 13 bases in the middle. Germline CDR1 SGHTA, CDR2 FQGNSA. The CDR3 nucleotides are TGTGCCAGCAGCTTAACGGTGGCGGGACATGGCTACACCTTC. Translated: CASSLTVAGHGYTF.

The chain recombines TRBV28 with TRBJ1-2; D is unresolved. V was shortened by 6 bases and J by 5 bases, with 7 bases between the two germline ends. Germline CDR1 reads MDHEN; CDR2 reads SYDVKM. CDR3 length: 11 residues. The CDR3, as DNA: TGTGCCAGCAGCGGTTATTATGGCTACACCTTC. This codes for CASSGYYGYTF.

This clone was detected ten times or more. The chain couples TRBV7-8 to TRBJ2-3; TRBD2 might be the D (5 bases). The CDR3 loop spans 13 amino acids. From germline, CDR1 is SGHVS and CDR2 FQNEAQ. V was clipped by 7 bases and J by 2 bases, with 10 bases between them. The CDR3 reads CASNRGITDTQYF. The CDR3 coding sequence is TGTGCCAGCAACCGAGGGATCACAGATACGCAGTATTTT.

In DNA form, the CDR3 reads TGCAGTGCTAGAGTCCCGGGACTGGCCTACGAGCAGTACTTC. This codes for CSARVPGLAYEQYF. This sequence joins TRBV20-1 and TRBJ2-7; possibly TRBD2 for D (6 bases). The length of the CDR3 is 14 residues. V lost 1 base and J lost 2, with 12 bases in between. Germline V gives CDR1 DFQATT, CDR2 SNEGSKA (reference sequence).